The 3 T cell receptor beta chains listed next were all sequenced from one sample in a study of blood T cell repertoires in COVID-19. Sequencing was performed with immunoSEQ multiplex PCR; in TCRdb, only in-frame clones are kept and a portion is missing. Of around 700,000 clones in the sample, about 90% are singletons; the top ten hold under 0.3%. The sequencing sample was made of peripheral blood. The source of these receptors is a woman aged 18-35 years with acute or convalescent COVID-19.

The chain uses TRBV9 and TRBJ2-3, with 9 positions matching TRBD2. V shed 0 bases, J shed 5 bases, and the junction held 7 bases outside the gene matches. The CDR3 covers 16 residues. The germline CDR1 and CDR2 sequences are SGDLS and YYNGEE. The CDR3 DNA reads as TGTGCCAGCAGCGTAGCTAAGCGGGGGGCCCAAGATACGCAGTATTTT. It is translated as CASSVAKRGAQDTQYF.

V usage is TRBV7-3 and J usage is TRBJ1-2; D unclear. The germline V and J ends were trimmed by 4 bases and 8 bases, with 20 bases remaining between them. The V gene's germline CDR1 is SGHTA and CDR2 FQGTGA. The CDR3 loop spans 15 amino acids. CDR3 sequence reads: CASSSGGLRGYGYTF. Written as DNA, the CDR3 is TGTGCCAGCAGCTCCGGAGGACTCCGGGGTTACGGCTACACCTTC.

J is TRBJ1-3 and V is TRBV30, with D perhaps matching TRBD1 (6 bases). Looked up from germline, CDR1 is GTSNPN and CDR2 is SVGIG (reference sequence). This CDR3 has 15 residues. V was pared by 4 bases and J by 0 bases, with 13 bases between. The CDR3 DNA reads as TGTGCCTGGACTCTAGGGGGGGGCTCTGGAAACACCATATATTTT. Amino acids: CAWTLGGGSGNTIYF.